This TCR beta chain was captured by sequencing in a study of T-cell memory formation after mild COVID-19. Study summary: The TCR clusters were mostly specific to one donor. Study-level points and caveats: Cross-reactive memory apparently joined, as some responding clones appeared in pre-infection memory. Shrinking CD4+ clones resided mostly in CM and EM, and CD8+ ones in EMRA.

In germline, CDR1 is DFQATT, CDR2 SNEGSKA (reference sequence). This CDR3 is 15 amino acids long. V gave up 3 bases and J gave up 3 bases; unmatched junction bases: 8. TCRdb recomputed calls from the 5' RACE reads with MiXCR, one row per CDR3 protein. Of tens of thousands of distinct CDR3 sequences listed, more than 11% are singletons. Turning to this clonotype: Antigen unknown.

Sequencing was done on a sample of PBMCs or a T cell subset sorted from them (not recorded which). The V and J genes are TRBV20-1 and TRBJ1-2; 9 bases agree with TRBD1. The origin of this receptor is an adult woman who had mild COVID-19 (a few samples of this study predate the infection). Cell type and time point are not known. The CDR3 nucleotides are TGCAGTGCTAGCGTTACAGGGGGCGATCACTATGGCTACACCTTC. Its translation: CSASVTGGDHYGYTF.